This TCR beta chain was recorded in a study of cytomegalovirus exposure and HLA in healthy donors. Regarding the study as a whole: A later analysis showed that HLA-associated TCR beta chains had undergone more clonal expansion than equally common others. It was reported that the classifier diagnosed cytomegalovirus status with high specificity and sensitivity in both the original and validation cohorts.

CDR1 is SGHTA and CDR2 is FQGNSA in the germline V gene. The length of the CDR3 is 15 residues. Trimming took off 5 bases at V and 12 bases at J, with 25 bases between the two ends. Donors likely had unrecorded immune exposures despite being nominally healthy when sampled. This clone occurred a few times. Its antigen is undetermined. Vbeta (60) and Jbeta (13) primers were used in the PCR. Profiled with immunoSEQ multiplex PCR; TCRdb holds only in-frame clones, not every one. The repertoire consists of some 130,000 clones, with over 60% occurring once and the leading ten covering under 1.2%. The source of this sequence is a human donor in good health. The sequenced material came from PBMCs. The chain employs TRBV7-2 and TRBJ1-1; the D gene is possibly TRBD1 (6 bases). In DNA form, the CDR3 reads TGTGCCAGCAGCATCGATACCGGGACACTTATCGGGACTTTCTTT. It codes for CASSIDTGTLIGTFF.